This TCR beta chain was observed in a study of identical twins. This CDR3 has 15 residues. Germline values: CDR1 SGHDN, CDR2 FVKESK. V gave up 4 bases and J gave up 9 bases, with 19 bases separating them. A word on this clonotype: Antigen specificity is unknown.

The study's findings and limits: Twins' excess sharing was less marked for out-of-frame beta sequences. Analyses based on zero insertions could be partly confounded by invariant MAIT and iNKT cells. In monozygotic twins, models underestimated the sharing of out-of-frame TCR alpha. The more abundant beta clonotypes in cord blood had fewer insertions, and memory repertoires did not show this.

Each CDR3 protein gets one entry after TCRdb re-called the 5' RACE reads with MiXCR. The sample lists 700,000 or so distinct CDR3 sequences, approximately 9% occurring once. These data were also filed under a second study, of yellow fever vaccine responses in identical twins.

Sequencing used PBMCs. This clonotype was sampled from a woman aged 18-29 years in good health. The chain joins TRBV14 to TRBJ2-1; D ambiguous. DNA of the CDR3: TGTGCCAGCAGCCCCACCCGTCGGCGAACCGGTGAGCAGTTCTTC. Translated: CASSPTRRRTGEQFF.